The rows below give T cell receptor beta chains drawn from one sample of a study of blood T cell repertoires in COVID-19. Generated by immunoSEQ multiplex PCR, the TCRdb table keeps only in-frame clones and is missing some. The sample holds 55,000 to 80,000 clones, 83% seen once. The sample consisted of peripheral blood. These receptors all stem from a human donor in a cohort sampled during active COVID-19. Each CDR3 is given with its conserved first and last residue. Fields, in order: D gene, J gene, clone size, V gene, CDR3 DNA, CDR3 protein. The D gene is left open where the match is weak. Not every row has a clone size; where given, it reads once, few, many or a size class.

>TRBD2|TRBJ2-2|once|TRBV29-1
TGCAGCGTTGGACTAGCAGGGACCGGGGAGCTGTTTTTT
CSVGLAGTGELFF
>TRBD1|TRBJ2-1|few|TRBV4-1
TGCGCCAGCAGCAAAGGGTGGACAGGGGCCAACAATGAGCAGTTCTTC
CASSKGWTGANNEQFF
>.|TRBJ1-3|few|TRBV5-6
TGTGCCAGCAGCTTGGACGGGAAAGAAACTGGAAACACCATATATTTT
CASSLDGKETGNTIYF
>.|TRBJ2-2|.|TRBV6-5
TGTGCCAGCAGAAGGCACGAGGGTACCGGGGAGCTGTTTTTT
CASRRHEGTGELFF
>.|TRBJ1-1|.|TRBV6-1
TGTGCCAGCAGTGAAGTTCGCAGTGCGGTGGAAGCTTTCTTT
CASSEVRSAVEAFF
>TRBD2|TRBJ2-3|.|TRBV30
TGTGCCTGGAGTGTGGCGGGGGGAGTATATACGCAGTATTTT
CAWSVAGGVYTQYF
>.|TRBJ2-3|many|TRBV7-6
TGTGCCAGCAGCCCCAGGGACAACCCCTTAGATACGCAGTATTTT
CASSPRDNPLDTQYF
>TRBD2|TRBJ2-1|.|TRBV4-1
TGCGCCAGCAGCCAAACTAGCGGGAGGGCCTTGTATGAGCAGTTCTTC
CASSQTSGRALYEQFF
>.|TRBJ1-6|few|TRBV25-1
TGTGCCAGCAGGGGGAGGGCCTATAATTCACCCCTCCACTTT
CASRGRAYNSPLHF
>.|TRBJ1-4|.|TRBV27
TGTGCCAGCAGCTTTGACAGGCTTAATGAAAAACTGTTTTTT
CASSFDRLNEKLFF
>TRBD1|TRBJ2-1|.|TRBV6-7
TGTGCCAGCAGTCAGTCCCGGGACAGGAAAAACAATGAGCAGTTCTTC
CASSQSRDRKNNEQFF
>TRBD1|TRBJ1-2|.|TRBV6-6
TGTGCCAGCCAAGGATCCTCGGACAGGCGCACCTTC
CASQGSSDRRTF
>TRBD1|TRBJ1-1|.|TRBV19
TGTGCCAGTAGTATACGAGACAGGGGGATGGGCGCTTTCTTT
CASSIRDRGMGAFF
>.|TRBJ2-3|.|TRBV6-6
TGTGCCAGCAGTCAGCGGACAGTCCCAGATACGCAGTATTTT
CASSQRTVPDTQYF
>.|TRBJ2-1|.|TRBV18
TGTGCCAGCTCACCATCAGAAAAATTTTACAATGAGCAGTTCTTC
CASSPSEKFYNEQFF
>.|TRBJ2-1|.|TRBV10-2
TGCGCCAGCCGAGGACTAGAGCAGTTCTTC
CASRGLEQFF
>TRBD1|TRBJ1-2|few|TRBV7-2
TGTGCCAGCAGCTTAGTCGGGACAGGGCACAATGGCTACACCTTC
CASSLVGTGHNGYTF
>.|TRBJ1-4|.|TRBV4-2
TGTGCCAGCAGCCGAACGGGACTCCAGGAAGAAAAACTGTTTTTT
CASSRTGLQEEKLFF
>.|TRBJ1-2|.|TRBV12-3/TRBV12-4
TGTGCCAGCAGTTTGTCCAATTACTATGGCTACACCTTC
CASSLSNYYGYTF
>TRBD1|TRBJ1-1|few|TRBV7-9
TGTGCCAGCAGGTGGGACAGGGTAGGGAACACTGAAGCTTTCTTT
CASRWDRVGNTEAFF
>.|TRBJ1-2|.|TRBV5-1
TGCGCCAGCAGCCCAGGGTCGCCCGGGAGCTATGGCTACACCTTC
CASSPGSPGSYGYTF
>.|TRBJ1-4|.|TRBV29-1
TGCAGCGTTGACGGTAATGAAAAACTGTTTTTT
CSVDGNEKLFF
>TRBD1|TRBJ2-1|few|TRBV11-2
TGTGCCAGCAGCTTCGGGACAGGGGTCTACAATGAGCAGTTCTTC
CASSFGTGVYNEQFF
>TRBD2|TRBJ2-1|.|TRBV27
TGTGCCAGCAGTTCACCTCCGGGGACTAGTATCTACAATGAGCAGTTCTTC
CASSSPPGTSIYNEQFF
>TRBD2|TRBJ2-1|.|TRBV6-4
TGTGCCAGCAGTGTAGCGGGGGGGGATTACAATGAGCAGTTCTTC
CASSVAGGDYNEQFF
>TRBD2|TRBJ2-2|.|TRBV5-4
TGTGCCAGCAGCCTTACAGCAGTACGGGGGGGTACCACCGGGGAGCTGTTTTTT
CASSLTAVRGGTTGELFF
>.|TRBJ1-1|.|TRBV6-5
TGTGCCAGCAGTTACTCGTGGACTAAGACTGAAGCTTTCTTT
CASSYSWTKTEAFF
>TRBD1|TRBJ2-1|.|TRBV5-5
TGTGCCAGCACCCCCGCCCCAGGGGGCTACAATGAGCAGTTCTTC
CASTPAPGGYNEQFF
>.|TRBJ2-5|.|TRBV6-4
TGTGCCAGCAGCGTACTAGGGCTGGAGACCCAGTACTTC
CASSVLGLETQYF
>.|TRBJ1-2|.|TRBV20-1
TGCAGTGCTAATGAGGGGGGGAAGTTGAGCGGCTACACCTTC
CSANEGGKLSGYTF
>TRBD1|TRBJ2-7|.|TRBV9
TGTGCCAGCAGCGTCACTACGGGGGACAGGGGCTACGAGCAGTACTTC
CASSVTTGDRGYEQYF
>TRBD1|TRBJ1-2|.|TRBV9
TGTGCCAGCAGCACAGGGGGGAGTAGAGGGTTTAACTATGGCTACACCTTC
CASSTGGSRGFNYGYTF
>.|TRBJ2-5|.|TRBV2
TGTGCGGTCTCGCCGGCGGATGAGACCCAGTACTTC
CAVSPADETQYF
>.|TRBJ1-2|.|TRBV19
TGTGCCAGTAGCCTCTACAGTAACTATGGCTACACCTTC
CASSLYSNYGYTF
>.|TRBJ1-5|few|TRBV28
TGTGCCAGCAAGAGGGCCCGTACCAATCAGCCCCAGCATTTT
CASKRARTNQPQHF
>.|TRBJ1-2|.|TRBV5-1
TGCGCCAGCAGCCGGGAAGGGCTGACCTATGGCTACACCTTC
CASSREGLTYGYTF
>TRBD1|TRBJ2-2|.|TRBV15
TGTGCCACCAGCAGAGATCGGACAGGGATCGGGGAGCTGTTTTTT
CATSRDRTGIGELFF
>.|TRBJ2-3|once|TRBV21-1
TGTGCCAGCAGCAAATTAAGGGCCGGGGAGTCGTCGTGCACAGATACGCAGTATTTT
CASSKLRAGESSCTDTQYF
>TRBD2|TRBJ2-3|.|TRBV10-3
TGTGCCATCAGTCCTGATAGCGGGAGCCCCGCCGATACGCAGTATTTT
CAISPDSGSPADTQYF
>TRBD1|TRBJ2-2|few|TRBV19
TGTGCCAGTAGTAGTCCCGGGACAGGGGGATCCGGGGAGCTGTTTTTT
CASSSPGTGGSGELFF
>TRBD2|TRBJ2-7|.|TRBV10-3
TGTGCCATCAGTGTATCCCTCGTGACTAGCGGCTCCTACGAGCAGTACTTC
CAISVSLVTSGSYEQYF
>TRBD1|TRBJ1-2|.|TRBV2
TGTGCCAGCAGCAAAGAGGACAGGGCTCTCTATGGCTACACCTTC
CASSKEDRALYGYTF
>TRBD1|TRBJ1-2|.|TRBV2
TGTGCCAGCAGGCCGGGACAGCTCGGGGACTATGGCTACACCTTC
CASRPGQLGDYGYTF
>.|TRBJ1-5|once|TRBV6-5
TGTGCCAGCAGCCTACGCACCAATCAGCCCCAGCATTTT
CASSLRTNQPQHF
>.|TRBJ1-1|medium-sized|TRBV7-2
TGTGCCAGCAGCTTAGGCAGAAACGAAGCTTTCTTT
CASSLGRNEAFF
>.|TRBJ2-5|.|TRBV28
TGTGCCAGCAGTTTCCGGGACTCGAACCAAGAGACCCAGTACTTC
CASSFRDSNQETQYF
>.|TRBJ1-3|once|TRBV5-4
TGTGCCAGCAGACCTACAGGAGTAAGCTCTGGAAACACCATATATTTT
CASRPTGVSSGNTIYF
>.|TRBJ2-3|.|TRBV27
TGTGCCAGCAAGAGGGGGGGGTCAGATACGCAGTATTTT
CASKRGGSDTQYF
>TRBD1|TRBJ1-3|.|TRBV5-1
TGCGCCAGCTCGGAATGGGACGGGACAGGGGGAGACACCATATATTTT
CASSEWDGTGGDTIYF
>TRBD2|TRBJ2-1|few|TRBV4-1
TGCGCCAGCAGCCCGGGACTAGCGGGGGGGTCCTACAATGAGCAGTTCTTC
CASSPGLAGGSYNEQFF
>TRBD1|TRBJ1-2|.|TRBV4-1
TGCGCCAGCAGCCAAACGCAGGGGGTCAGAGGCTACACCTTC
CASSQTQGVRGYTF
>.|TRBJ1-1|few|TRBV2
TGTGCCAGCAGTGGAGAGAGAAACACTGAAGCTTTCTTT
CASSGERNTEAFF
>TRBD2|TRBJ2-5|.|TRBV2
TGTGCCAGCAGCACGGGACTAGCGGGGGTTAGGGAGACCCAGTACTTC
CASSTGLAGVRETQYF
>TRBD1|TRBJ2-7|.|TRBV27
TGTGCCAGCAGTCCCCAGGGGGCGCAATCCGAGCAGTACTTC
CASSPQGAQSEQYF
>.|TRBJ2-7|.|TRBV27
TGTGCCAGCAGTTTAAAAGGGGGACCCTACGAGCAGTACTTC
CASSLKGGPYEQYF
>TRBD1|TRBJ2-3|.|TRBV10-3
TGTGCCATCAGTGGGGCCCGACAGGGGAACACAGATACGCAGTATTTT
CAISGARQGNTDTQYF
>.|TRBJ1-4|.|TRBV11-2
TGTGCCAGCAGCTTATTGGGGCGAATCCCCAATGACAAACTGTTTTTT
CASSLLGRIPNDKLFF
>.|TRBJ2-5|.|TRBV5-1
TGCGCCAGTACATCTGGTAACCAAGAGACCCAGTACTTC
CASTSGNQETQYF
>.|TRBJ1-2|.|TRBV2
TGTGCCAGCAGAGCTACAGGGTCGCACTATGGCTACACCTTC
CASRATGSHYGYTF